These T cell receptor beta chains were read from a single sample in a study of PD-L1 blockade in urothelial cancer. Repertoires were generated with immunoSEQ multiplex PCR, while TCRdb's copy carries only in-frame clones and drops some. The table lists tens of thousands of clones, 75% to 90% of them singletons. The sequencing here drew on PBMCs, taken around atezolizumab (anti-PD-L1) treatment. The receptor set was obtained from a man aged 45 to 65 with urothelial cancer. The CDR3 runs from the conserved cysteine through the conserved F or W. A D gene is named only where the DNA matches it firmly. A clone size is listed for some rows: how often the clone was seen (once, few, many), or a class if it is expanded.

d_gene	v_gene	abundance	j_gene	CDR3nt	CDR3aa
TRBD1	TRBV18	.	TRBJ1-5	TGTGCCAGCTCACCCACAGGGGGCGGCAATCAGCCCCAGCATTTT	CASSPTGGGNQPQHF
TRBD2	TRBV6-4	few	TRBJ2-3	TGTGCCAGCAGTCTAGCGGGAGGGTACACAGATACGCAGTATTTT	CASSLAGGYTDTQYF
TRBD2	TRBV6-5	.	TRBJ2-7	TGTGCCAGCAGTTACTCGAGCGGGAGCTCCTACGAGCAGTACTTC	CASSYSSGSSYEQYF
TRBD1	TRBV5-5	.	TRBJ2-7	TGTGCCAGCAGCTCCGGACAGGCCCCCTCCTACGAGCAGTACTTC	CASSSGQAPSYEQYF
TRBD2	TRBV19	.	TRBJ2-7	TGTGCCAGTAGGGCGGGAGGAGGGGTCTACGAGCAGTACTTC	CASRAGGGVYEQYF
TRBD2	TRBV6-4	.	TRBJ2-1	TGTGCCAGCAGTGACTCGGAGACTAGCGGGAAGTCCTACAATGAGCAGTTCTTC	CASSDSETSGKSYNEQFF
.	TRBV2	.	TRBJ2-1	TGTGCCAGCAGTCCGGGGTCCTTGAACAATGAGCAGTTCTTC	CASSPGSLNNEQFF
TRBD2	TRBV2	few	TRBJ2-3	TGTGCCAGCAGGGGGACTAGCGTAAGGGCAGATACGCAGTATTTT	CASRGTSVRADTQYF
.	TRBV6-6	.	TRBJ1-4	TGTGCCAGCAGTCAACAGGGTCGGGAAAAACTGTTTTTT	CASSQQGREKLFF
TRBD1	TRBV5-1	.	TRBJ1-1	TGCGCCAGCAGCGAGAACAGGGGGCAGAACACTGAAGCTTTCTTT	CASSENRGQNTEAFF
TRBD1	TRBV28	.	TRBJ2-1	TGTGCCAGCAGACCCGGACAGGCCGGAGGCAATGAGCAGTTCTTC	CASRPGQAGGNEQFF
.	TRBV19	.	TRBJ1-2	TGTGCCAGTCAAATTACAGGGTATGGCTACACCTTC	CASQITGYGYTF
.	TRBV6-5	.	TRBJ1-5	TGTGCCAGCAGTTACGCTCAGGGTGGAAGGCCCCAGCATTTT	CASSYAQGGRPQHF
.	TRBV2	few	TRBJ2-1	TGTGCCAGCAGGATGACAGAGTACAATGAGCAGTTCTTC	CASRMTEYNEQFF
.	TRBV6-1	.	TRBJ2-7	TGTGCCAGCAGTGAAGCGTCCGGGTCCTACGAGCAGTACTTC	CASSEASGSYEQYF
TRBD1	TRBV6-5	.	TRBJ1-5	TGTGCCAGCAGCCGTGACAGGGTCTCTGGGAAGCCCCAGCATTTT	CASSRDRVSGKPQHF
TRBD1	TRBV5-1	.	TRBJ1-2	TGCGCCAGCAGCATAGGGACAGATTATGGCTACACCTTC	CASSIGTDYGYTF
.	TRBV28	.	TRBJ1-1	TGTGCCAGCAGTTCCGCGGGGGTGGAGAGGAACACTGAAGCTTTCTTT	CASSSAGVERNTEAFF
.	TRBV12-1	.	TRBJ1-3	TGTCCCCGGAGTGGGACAGATTACTCTGGAAACACCATATATTTT	CPRSGTDYSGNTIYF
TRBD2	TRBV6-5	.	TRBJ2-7	TGTGCCAGCAGTCTTAGCGGGAGATCCTACGAGCAGTACTTC	CASSLSGRSYEQYF
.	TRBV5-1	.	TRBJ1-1	TGCGCCAGCAGCTCCAGCCTCCAGGGTAACACTGAAGCTTTCTTT	CASSSSLQGNTEAFF
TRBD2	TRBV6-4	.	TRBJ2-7	TGTGCCAGCAGTCCACTAGCGGGAGAACCCTACGAGCAGTACTTC	CASSPLAGEPYEQYF
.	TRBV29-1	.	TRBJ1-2	TGCAGCGTTGAGCTTCAGCCTAGGGGCTACACCTTC	CSVELQPRGYTF
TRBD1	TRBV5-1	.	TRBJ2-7	TGCGCCAGCAGCGCGAGACAGGGGGCGGGTGAGCAGTACTTC	CASSARQGAGEQYF
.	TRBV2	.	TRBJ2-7	TGTGCCAGCAGTGAGGAGAGTGTCGAGCAGTACTTC	CASSEESVEQYF
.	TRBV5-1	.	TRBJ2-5	TGCGCCAGCAGCCGTGCACAGACAGAGACCCAGTACTTC	CASSRAQTETQYF
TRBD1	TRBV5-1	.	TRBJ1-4	TGCGCCAGCAGCCCCACCGGGACAGAGCTTGAAAAACTGTTTTTT	CASSPTGTELEKLFF
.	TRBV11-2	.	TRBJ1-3	TGTGCCAGCAGCTTAGAAGGGGGTGCAAGCTCTGGAAACACCATATATTTT	CASSLEGGASSGNTIYF
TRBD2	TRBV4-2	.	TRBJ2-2	TGTGCCAGCAGCCTCGGCGGGGGGGCCGGCGGCACCGGGGAGCTGTTTTTT	CASSLGGGAGGTGELFF
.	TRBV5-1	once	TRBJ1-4	TGCGCCAGCAGCTTGGGAGCGTCCCGGAGGGCTAATGAAAAACTGTTTTTT	CASSLGASRRANEKLFF
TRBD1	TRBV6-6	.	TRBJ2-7	TGTGCCAGCAGTTACATCACAGGGGGCGGCGGCGAGCAGTACTTC	CASSYITGGGGEQYF
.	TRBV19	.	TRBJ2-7	TGTGCCAGTAGTCCTGGGGGGACAGATCCCTACGAGCAGTACTTC	CASSPGGTDPYEQYF
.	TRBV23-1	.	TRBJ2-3	TGCGCCAGCAGTCAAGGCGTAGGGGGTAGGACGACAGATACGCAGTATTTT	CASSQGVGGRTTDTQYF
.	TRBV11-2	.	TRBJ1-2	TGTGCCAGCAGCTTAGATCTCAGGCTCTATGGCTACACCTTC	CASSLDLRLYGYTF
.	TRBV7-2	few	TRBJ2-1	TGTGCCAGCAGTCAAGGGGGGGACCGACAGTTCTTC	CASSQGGDRQFF
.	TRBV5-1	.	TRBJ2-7	TGCGCCAGCAGCTTTGGAGCGGAACGATCCTACGAGCAGTACTTC	CASSFGAERSYEQYF
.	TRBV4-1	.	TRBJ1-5	TGCGCCAGCAGCCAAGATCCGGGGCCCCAGCATTTT	CASSQDPGPQHF
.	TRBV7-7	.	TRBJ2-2	TGTGCTAGCAGCCCCGGAGGGGACGGGGAGCTGTTTTTT	CASSPGGDGELFF
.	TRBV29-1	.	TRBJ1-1	TGCAGCGTTGGGTGGAGAACTGAAGCTTTCTTT	CSVGWRTEAFF
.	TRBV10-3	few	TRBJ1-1	TGTGCCATCAGTGATTCCCCCCCAGGTACTAGCCCTTTGAACACTGAAGCTTTCTTT	CAISDSPPGTSPLNTEAFF
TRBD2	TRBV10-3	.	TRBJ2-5	TGTGCCATCAGTGATTTGACTAGCGGGAGTGCCCAGTACTTC	CAISDLTSGSAQYF
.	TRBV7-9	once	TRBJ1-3	TGTGCCAGCAGCCCAACCCTCGGTAGGGCGGGGAACACCATATATTTT	CASSPTLGRAGNTIYF
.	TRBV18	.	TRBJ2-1	TGTGCCAGCTCACCAACGGGCAATGAGCAGTTCTTC	CASSPTGNEQFF
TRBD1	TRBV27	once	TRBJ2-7	TGTGCCAGCACCGGGAACAGGGGGAAGTTGGAGCAGTACTTC	CASTGNRGKLEQYF
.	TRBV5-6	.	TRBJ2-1	TGTGCCAGCAGCTTCGCTAGAGCTATCTATGAGCAGTTCTTC	CASSFARAIYEQFF
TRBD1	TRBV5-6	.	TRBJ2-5	TGTGCCAGCAGACTAGGACAGGGGATAGAGACCCAGTACTTC	CASRLGQGIETQYF
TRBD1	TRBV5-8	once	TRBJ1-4	TGTGCCAGCAGCAACGGGACAGGGGTAAAACTGTTTTTT	CASSNGTGVKLFF
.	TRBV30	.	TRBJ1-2	TGTGCCTGGAGTGCGGACAGAGCTTACTATGGCTACACCTTC	CAWSADRAYYGYTF
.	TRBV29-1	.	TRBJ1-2	TGCAGCGTTCCGGGGACTAACTATGGCTACACCTTC	CSVPGTNYGYTF
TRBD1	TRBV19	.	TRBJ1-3	TGTGCCAGTAGTATAGGGGGGACAGCTGGAAACACCATATATTTT	CASSIGGTAGNTIYF
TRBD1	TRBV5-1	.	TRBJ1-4	TGCGCCAGCAGCCTAGACAGGGATTATGAAAAACTGTTTTTT	CASSLDRDYEKLFF
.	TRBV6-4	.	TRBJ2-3	TGTGCCAGCAGTGACTCGCCAGGGAGCACAGATACGCAGTATTTT	CASSDSPGSTDTQYF
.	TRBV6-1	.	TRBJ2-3	TGTGCCAGCAGGGACAGTCGAGGGCCAGATACGCAGTATTTT	CASRDSRGPDTQYF
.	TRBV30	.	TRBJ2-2	TGTGCCTGGAGTCATGGACAGAAGAACACCGGGGAGCTGTTTTTT	CAWSHGQKNTGELFF
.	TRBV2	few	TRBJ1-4	TGTGCCAGCACCCCCGGGCGGGGTTCAAGCCTGTTTTTT	CASTPGRGSSLFF